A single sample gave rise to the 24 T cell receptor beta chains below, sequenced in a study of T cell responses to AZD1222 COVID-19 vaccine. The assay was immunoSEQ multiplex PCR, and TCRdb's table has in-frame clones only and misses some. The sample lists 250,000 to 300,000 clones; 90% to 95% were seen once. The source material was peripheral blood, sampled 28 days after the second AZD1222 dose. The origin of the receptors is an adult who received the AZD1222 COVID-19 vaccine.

CDR3 DNA sequence: TGTGCCAGCAGTTTACCCCGAGGACTAGGTGGAGAGCAGTTCTTC. Amino acids: CASSLPRGLGGEQFF. The V call is TRBV28, the J call TRBJ2-1; TRBD2 matches 7 bases. The trim removed 2 bases at V and 10 bases at J, leaving 11 bases unmatched. Per germline, CDR1 MDHEN and CDR2 SYDVKM. The CDR3 totals 15 residues. Together with reference TRBV28 and TRBJ2-1, the CDR3 gives the full variable domain: DVKVTQSSRYLVKRTGEKVFLECVQDMDHENMFWYRQDPGLGLRLIYFSYDVKMKEKGDIPEGYSVSREKKERFSLILESASTNQTSMYLCASSLPRGLGGEQFFGPGTRLTVL.

The CDR3 DNA reads as TGTGCCAGCAGCCCCCTGCGGGGGGCCTCAGATACGCAGTATTTT. Translated, it gives CASSPLRGASDTQYF. V and J are TRBV7-2 and TRBJ2-3; 8 bases fit TRBD2. This CDR3 comprises 15 residues. Germline values: CDR1 SGHTA, CDR2 FQGNSA. Trimming cost V 5 bases and J 4 bases; bases outside gene matches: 8.

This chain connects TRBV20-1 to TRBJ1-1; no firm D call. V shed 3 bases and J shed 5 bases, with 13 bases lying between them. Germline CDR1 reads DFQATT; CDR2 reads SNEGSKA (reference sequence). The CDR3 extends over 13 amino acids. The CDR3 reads CSASAGRLTEAFF. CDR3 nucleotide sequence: TGCAGTGCTAGTGCCGGCCGGTTGACTGAAGCTTTCTTT.

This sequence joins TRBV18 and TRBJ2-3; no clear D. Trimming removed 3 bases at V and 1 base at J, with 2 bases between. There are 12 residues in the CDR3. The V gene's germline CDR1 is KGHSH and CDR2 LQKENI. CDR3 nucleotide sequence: TGTGCCAGCTCACCCCGCACAGATACGCAGTATTTT. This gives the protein CASSPRTDTQYF.

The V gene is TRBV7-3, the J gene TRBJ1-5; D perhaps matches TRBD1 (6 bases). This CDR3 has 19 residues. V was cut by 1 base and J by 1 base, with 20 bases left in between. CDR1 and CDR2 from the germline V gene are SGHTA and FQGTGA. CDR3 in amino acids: CASSLMPTLDRQSNQPQHF. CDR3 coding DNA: TGTGCCAGCAGCTTAATGCCAACCCTGGACAGACAAAGCAATCAGCCCCAGCATTTT.

CDR3 region: CATKDRENIQYF. The CDR3 nucleotides read TGTGCCACAAAAGACAGGGAAAACATTCAGTACTTC. The chain joins TRBV19 to TRBJ2-4; 7 bases are shared with TRBD1. V shed 10 bases, J shed 5 bases, and the junction held 5 bases outside the gene matches. The CDR3 covers 12 residues. Germline-derived CDR1 and CDR2 are LNHDA and SQIVND (reference sequence).

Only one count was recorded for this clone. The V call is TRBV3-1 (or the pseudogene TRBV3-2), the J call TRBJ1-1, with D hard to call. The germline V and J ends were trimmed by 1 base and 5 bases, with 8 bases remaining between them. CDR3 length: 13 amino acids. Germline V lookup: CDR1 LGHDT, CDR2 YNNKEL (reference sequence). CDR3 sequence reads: CASSQGGVTEAFF. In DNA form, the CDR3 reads TGTGCCAGCAGCCAAGGGGGAGTTACTGAAGCTTTCTTT.

This chain's CDR3 is CASSVYSYEQYF. The CDR3 bases are TGTGCCAGCAGTGTCTATTCCTACGAGCAGTACTTC. This sequence joins TRBV25-1 and TRBJ2-7; no firm D call. The germline gives CDR1 MGHDK, CDR2 SYGVNS. The CDR3 covers 12 residues. Trimming removed 4 bases at V and 1 base at J, with 5 bases between.

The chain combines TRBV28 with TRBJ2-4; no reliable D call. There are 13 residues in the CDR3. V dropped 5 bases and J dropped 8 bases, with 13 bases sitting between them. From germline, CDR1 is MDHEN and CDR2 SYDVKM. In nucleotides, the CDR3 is TGTGCCAGCAGTGACCAGGTGTGGGACATTCAGTACTTC. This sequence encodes CASSDQVWDIQYF. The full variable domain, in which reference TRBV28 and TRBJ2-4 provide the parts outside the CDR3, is DVKVTQSSRYLVKRTGEKVFLECVQDMDHENMFWYRQDPGLGLRLIYFSYDVKMKEKGDIPEGYSVSREKKERFSLILESASTNQTSMYLCASSDQVWDIQYFGAGTRLSVL.

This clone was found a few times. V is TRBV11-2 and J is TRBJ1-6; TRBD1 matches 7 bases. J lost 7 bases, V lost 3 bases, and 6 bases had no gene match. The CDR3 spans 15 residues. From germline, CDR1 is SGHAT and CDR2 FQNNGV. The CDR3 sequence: CASSFSPGQNSPLHF. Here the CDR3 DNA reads TGTGCCAGCAGCTTTAGCCCGGGACAGAATTCACCCCTCCACTTT.

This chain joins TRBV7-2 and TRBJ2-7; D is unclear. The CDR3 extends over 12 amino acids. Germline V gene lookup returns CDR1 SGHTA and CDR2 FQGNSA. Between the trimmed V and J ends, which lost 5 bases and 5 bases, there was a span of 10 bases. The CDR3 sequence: CASSPALDEQYF. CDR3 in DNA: TGTGCCAGCAGCCCCGCATTGGACGAGCAGTACTTC.

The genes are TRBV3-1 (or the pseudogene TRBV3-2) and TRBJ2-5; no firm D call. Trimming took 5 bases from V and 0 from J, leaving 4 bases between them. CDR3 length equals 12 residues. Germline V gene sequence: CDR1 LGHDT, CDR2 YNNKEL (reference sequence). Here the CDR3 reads CASSANQETQYF. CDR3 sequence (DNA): TGTGCCAGCAGCGCCAACCAAGAGACCCAGTACTTC.

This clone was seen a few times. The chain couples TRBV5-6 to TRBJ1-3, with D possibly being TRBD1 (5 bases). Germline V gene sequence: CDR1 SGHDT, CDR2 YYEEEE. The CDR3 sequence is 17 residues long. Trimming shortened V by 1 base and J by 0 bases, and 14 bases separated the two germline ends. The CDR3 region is CASSLPWGGNSGNTIYF. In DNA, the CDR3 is TGTGCCAGCAGCTTGCCTTGGGGGGGTAACTCTGGAAACACCATATATTTT.

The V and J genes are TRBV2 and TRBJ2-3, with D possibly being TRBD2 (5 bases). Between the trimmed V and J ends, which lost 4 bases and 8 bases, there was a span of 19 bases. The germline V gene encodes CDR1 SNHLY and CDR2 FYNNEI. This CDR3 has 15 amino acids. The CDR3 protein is CASSVSRSGRSTQYF. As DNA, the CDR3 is TGTGCCAGCAGTGTTAGTAGGAGCGGACGGTCTACGCAGTATTTT.

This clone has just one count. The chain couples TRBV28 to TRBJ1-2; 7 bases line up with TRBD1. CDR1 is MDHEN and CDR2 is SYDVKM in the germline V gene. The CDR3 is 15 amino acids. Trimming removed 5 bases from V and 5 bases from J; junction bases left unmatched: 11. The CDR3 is CASSTNRGNIYGYTF. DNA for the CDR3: TGTGCCAGCAGTACCAACAGGGGAAATATATATGGCTACACCTTC.

CDR3 loop: CASSSNRVNTEAFF. CDR3 nucleotide sequence: TGTGCCAGCAGTTCTAACAGGGTGAACACTGAAGCTTTCTTT. This rearrangement joins TRBV27 to TRBJ1-1; the D gene is possibly TRBD1 (6 bases). V lost 4 bases and J 0 bases, leaving 9 bases between the germline ends. The germline gives CDR1 MNHEY, CDR2 SMNVEV (reference sequence). CDR3 length: 14 amino acids.

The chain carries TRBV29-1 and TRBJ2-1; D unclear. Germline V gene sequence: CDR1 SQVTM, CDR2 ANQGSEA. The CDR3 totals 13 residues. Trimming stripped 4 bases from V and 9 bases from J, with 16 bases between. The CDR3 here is CSVGPPEKGEQFF. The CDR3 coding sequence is TGCAGCGTTGGACCCCCCGAAAAGGGTGAGCAGTTCTTC.

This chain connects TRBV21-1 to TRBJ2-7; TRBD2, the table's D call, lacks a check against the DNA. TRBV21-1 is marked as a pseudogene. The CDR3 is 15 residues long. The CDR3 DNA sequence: TGTGCCAGCAGCTCGACTAGCGGGGGGTTATACGAGCAGTACTTC. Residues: CASSSTSGGLYEQYF.

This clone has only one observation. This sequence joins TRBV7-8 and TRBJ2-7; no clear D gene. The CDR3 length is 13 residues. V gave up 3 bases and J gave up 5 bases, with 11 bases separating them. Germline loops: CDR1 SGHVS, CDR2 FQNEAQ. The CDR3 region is CASSLTGDNEQYF. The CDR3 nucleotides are TGTGCCAGCAGCTTGACCGGTGACAACGAGCAGTACTTC.

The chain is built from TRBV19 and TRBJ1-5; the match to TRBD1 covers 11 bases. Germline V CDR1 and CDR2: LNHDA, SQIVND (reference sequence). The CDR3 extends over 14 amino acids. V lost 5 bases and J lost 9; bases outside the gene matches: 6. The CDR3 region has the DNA TGTGCCAGTAGTTTGGACAGGGGGCGGCGGCCCCAGCATTTT. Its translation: CASSLDRGRRPQHF.

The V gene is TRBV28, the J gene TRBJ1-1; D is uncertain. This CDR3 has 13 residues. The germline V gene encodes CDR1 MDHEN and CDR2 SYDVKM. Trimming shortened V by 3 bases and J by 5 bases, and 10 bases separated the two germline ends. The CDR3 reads CASSFLSGTEAFF. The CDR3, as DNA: TGTGCCAGCAGTTTTTTGTCAGGTACTGAAGCTTTCTTT.

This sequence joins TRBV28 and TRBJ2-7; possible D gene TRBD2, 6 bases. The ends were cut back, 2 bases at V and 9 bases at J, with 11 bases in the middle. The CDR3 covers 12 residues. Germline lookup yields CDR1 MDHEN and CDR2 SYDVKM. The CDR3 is CASSLQVGGQYF. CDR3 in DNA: TGTGCCAGCAGTTTACAGGTGGGAGGGCAGTACTTC.

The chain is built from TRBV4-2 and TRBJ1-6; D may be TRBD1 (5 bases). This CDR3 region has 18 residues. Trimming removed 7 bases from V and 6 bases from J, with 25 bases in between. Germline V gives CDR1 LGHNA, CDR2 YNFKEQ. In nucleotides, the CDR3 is TGTGCCAGCACCCTGGAGGTGAGGGGACTCCAGGGTAATTCACCCCTCCACTTT. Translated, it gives CASTLEVRGLQGNSPLHF.

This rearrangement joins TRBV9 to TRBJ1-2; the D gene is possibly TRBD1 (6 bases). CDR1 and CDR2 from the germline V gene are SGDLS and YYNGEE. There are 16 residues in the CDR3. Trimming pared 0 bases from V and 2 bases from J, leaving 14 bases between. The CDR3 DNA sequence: TGTGCCAGCAGCGTAGAGCCTAGCAGGGGAAACTATGGCTACACCTTC. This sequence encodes CASSVEPSRGNYGYTF.